These 29 T cell receptor beta chains originate from one sample sequenced in a study of blood T cell repertoires in COVID-19. Assay: immunoSEQ multiplex PCR; the TCRdb copy retains only in-frame clones and omits some. The sample has some 70,000 clones, approximately 82% seen once. The sequencing input was peripheral blood. These receptors were obtained from a man aged 50 or older with active COVID-19.

Points on this clone: At the DNA level, this CDR3 is encoded by other sequences in the same sample as well. The chain has TRBV18 and TRBJ2-4; unclear D gene. V was clipped by 0 bases and J by 0 bases, with 9 bases between them. The length of the CDR3 is 16 residues. Germline-derived CDR1 and CDR2 are KGHSH and LQKENI. CDR3 DNA sequence: TGTGCCAGCTCACCACCTTCGGGTGTAGCCAAAAACATTCAGTACTTC. It is translated as CASSPPSGVAKNIQYF.

The chain combines TRBV2 with TRBJ1-2; D is ambiguous. The germline V gene has CDR1 SNHLY and CDR2 FYNNEI. CDR3 length equals 12 residues. Trimming pared 8 bases from V and 4 bases from J, leaving 11 bases between. In nucleotides, the CDR3 is TGTGCCAGCCTACTGTCCTCCTATGGCTACACCTTC. Its protein is CASLLSSYGYTF.

The chain uses TRBV19 and TRBJ2-2; no clear D. V lost 9 bases, J lost 3 bases, and 5 bases lay in between. Germline CDR1 reads LNHDA; CDR2 reads SQIVND (reference sequence). CDR3 size: 11 residues. The chain's CDR3 is CASTDTGELFF. CDR3 sequence (DNA): TGTGCCAGCACGGACACCGGGGAGCTGTTTTTT.

This clone was observed a single time. The chain carries TRBV15 and TRBJ2-5, with D possibly TRBD2 on 5 matching bases. CDR3 length equals 13 residues. V was trimmed by 5 bases and J by 3 bases, leaving 10 bases between them. From germline, CDR1 is LNHNV and CDR2 YYDKDF (reference sequence). The CDR3 spells CATSGRVEETQYF. CDR3 nucleotides: TGTGCCACCAGCGGGCGGGTTGAAGAGACCCAGTACTTC.

V gene TRBV3-1 (or the pseudogene TRBV3-2) combines with J gene TRBJ2-5; D perhaps matches TRBD2 (5 bases). Trimming took 0 bases from V and 2 from J, leaving 13 bases between them. The CDR3 length is 16 residues. CDR1 is LGHDT and CDR2 is YNNKEL in the germline V gene (reference sequence). The CDR3 reads CASSQDPDSNQETQYF. The CDR3 coding sequence is TGTGCCAGCAGCCAAGATCCGGACTCAAATCAAGAGACCCAGTACTTC.

The V gene is TRBV4-2, the J gene TRBJ2-5, with 11 nucleotides matching TRBD1. The CDR3 totals 19 residues. Germline V CDR1 and CDR2: LGHNA, YNFKEQ. The ends lost 0 bases at V and 0 bases at J; junction bases unmatched: 9. The chain's CDR3 is CASSQDLLRDRGNQETQYF. Written as DNA, the CDR3 is TGTGCCAGCAGCCAAGATCTTTTACGGGACAGGGGGAACCAAGAGACCCAGTACTTC.

The chain uses TRBV10-3 and TRBJ1-1, with D tentatively TRBD1 (5 bases). V dropped 0 bases and J dropped 4 bases, with 6 bases sitting between them. From germline, CDR1 is ENHRY and CDR2 SYGVKD. The CDR3 totals 13 residues. CDR3 bases: TGTGCCATCAGTGAGTCCGGGGGCACTGAAGCTTTCTTT. This sequence encodes CAISESGGTEAFF.

The V and J genes are TRBV18 and TRBJ2-4; weak D call: TRBD1 (6 bases). Per germline, CDR1 KGHSH and CDR2 LQKENI. With 0 bases removed from V and 8 bases from J, the gap between germline ends came to 14 bases. This CDR3 has 15 amino acids. In DNA form, the CDR3 reads TGTGCCAGCTCACCACCTCAGGGGCTTGGGGACATTCAGTACTTC. This translates into CASSPPQGLGDIQYF. The full variable domain, completed using reference TRBV18 and TRBJ2-4, is NAGVMQNPRHLVRRRGQEARLRCSPMKGHSHVYWYRQLPEEGLKFMVYLQKENIIDESGMPKERFSAEFPKEGPSILRIQQVVRGDSAAYFCASSPPQGLGDIQYFGAGTRLSVL.

This clone came up a few times. This chain uses TRBV7-9 with TRBJ1-4; a possible D gene is TRBD1 (6 bases). V was shortened by 1 base and J by 7 bases, with 10 bases between the two germline ends. The germline V gene has CDR1 SEHNR and CDR2 FQNEAQ (reference sequence). This CDR3 has 14 residues. CDR3 amino acids: CASSLDRVGEKLFF. As DNA, the CDR3 is TGTGCCAGCAGCTTAGACAGGGTCGGTGAAAAACTGTTTTTT.

The CDR3 spells CASSHGTGDEQFF. The CDR3 bases are TGTGCCAGCAGTCATGGGACAGGGGATGAGCAGTTCTTC. The gene calls are TRBV12-3 or TRBV12-4 and TRBJ2-1; the match to TRBD1 covers 10 bases. The CDR3 contains 13 residues. The V segment lost 5 bases and the J segment 8 bases; nucleotides outside the gene matches: 3.

V gene TRBV2 combines with J gene TRBJ2-2; D is perhaps TRBD2 (5 bases). V shed 4 bases and J shed 1 base, with 7 bases lying between them. The CDR3 covers 14 residues. The germline V gene has CDR1 SNHLY and CDR2 FYNNEI. CDR3 coding DNA: TGTGCCAGCAGTGCACGGGGGAACACCGGGGAGCTGTTTTTT. Its translation is CASSARGNTGELFF. Combining the CDR3 with reference TRBV2 and TRBJ2-2 gives the whole variable domain EPEVTQTPSHQVTQMGQEVILRCVPISNHLYFYWYRQILGQKVEFLVSFYNNEISEKSEIFDDQFSVERPDGSNFTLKIRSTKLEDSAMYFCASSARGNTGELFFGEGSRLTVL.

The gene calls are TRBV9 and TRBJ2-1, with TRBD1 as a possible D gene (5 bases). Trimming pared 0 bases from V and 4 bases from J, leaving 8 bases between. Germline lookup yields CDR1 SGDLS and CDR2 YYNGEE. The CDR3 runs to 14 residues. The CDR3 DNA is TGTGCCAGCAGCGTAGGTCGACAGTACAATGAGCAGTTCTTC. Translation gives CASSVGRQYNEQFF. Full variable domain (missing parts from reference TRBV9 and TRBJ2-1): DSGVTQTPKHLITATGQRVTLRCSPRSGDLSVYWYQQSLDQGLQFLIQYYNGEERAKGNILERFSAQQFPDLHSELNLSSLELGDSALYFCASSVGRQYNEQFFGPGTRLTVL.

V is TRBV9 and J is TRBJ2-1; a weak D match, TRBD2 (6 bases). V was trimmed by 3 bases and J by 0 bases, leaving 22 bases between them. CDR1 is SGDLS, CDR2 YYNGEE, per germline. CDR3 length: 19 residues. This CDR3 is CASSEPRGGTYSSYNEQFF. The CDR3 DNA follows: TGTGCCAGCAGCGAACCCCGAGGCGGGACCTACAGCTCCTACAATGAGCAGTTCTTC. Supplemented by reference TRBV9 and TRBJ2-1, the full variable domain reads DSGVTQTPKHLITATGQRVTLRCSPRSGDLSVYWYQQSLDQGLQFLIQYYNGEERAKGNILERFSAQQFPDLHSELNLSSLELGDSALYFCASSEPRGGTYSSYNEQFFGPGTRLTVL.

The V call is TRBV29-1, the J call TRBJ1-2, with 7 bases identical to TRBD1. Germline CDR1 and CDR2: SQVTM and ANQGSEA. Trimming cost V 5 bases and J 3 bases; bases outside gene matches: 9. The CDR3 sequence is 14 residues long. The CDR3 spells CSVLPEGAHYGYTF. The CDR3 nucleotides read TGCAGCGTTCTCCCGGAGGGGGCTCACTATGGCTACACCTTC.

This chain joins TRBV3-1 (or the pseudogene TRBV3-2) and TRBJ2-5, with D maybe TRBD2 (5 bases). The V gene lost 0 bases and the J gene lost 7 bases, with 9 bases spanning the gap. This CDR3 has 13 amino acids. Germline V gene lookup returns CDR1 LGHDT and CDR2 YNNKEL (reference sequence). The CDR3 nucleotides are TGTGCCAGCAGCCAAGAAGCTCGGGGGACCCAGTACTTC. This gives the protein CASSQEARGTQYF.

J is TRBJ1-2 and V is TRBV23-1; the match to TRBD1 covers 10 bases. TRBV23-1 is labeled an ORF, and its function is uncertain. Germline trimming cut 4 bases from V and 4 bases from J; bases unmatched to any gene: 15. CDR3 size: 18 residues. The CDR3 bases are TGCGCCAGCAGTCGCTTCGGGACAGGGGCCGAACCTTTCTATGGCTACACCTTC. It translates to CASSRFGTGAEPFYGYTF.

Points on this clone: At the DNA level, this CDR3 is encoded by other sequences in the same sample as well. The chain carries TRBV19 and TRBJ1-3; 8 nucleotides match TRBD1. Germline V gene lookup returns CDR1 LNHDA and CDR2 SQIVND (reference sequence). Germline trimming cut 4 bases from V and 2 bases from J; bases unmatched to any gene: 4. The CDR3 contains 15 residues. The CDR3 DNA sequence: TGTGCCAGTAGTACACCGACAGGGGCTGGAAACACCATATATTTT. Protein sequence: CASSTPTGAGNTIYF. Full variable domain (outside the CDR3, taken from reference TRBV19 and TRBJ1-3): DGGITQSPKYLFRKEGQNVTLSCEQNLNHDAMYWYRQDPGQGLRLIYYSQIVNDFQKGDIAEGYSVSREKKESFPLTVTSAQKNPTAFYLCASSTPTGAGNTIYFGEGSWLTVV.

V and J are TRBV28 and TRBJ1-5; D gene ambiguous. The CDR3 has 12 residues. Germline values: CDR1 MDHEN, CDR2 SYDVKM. Trimming cost V 1 base and J 5 bases, with 3 bases left between them. CDR3 sequence (DNA): TGTGCCAGCAGTTTATCTGATCAGCCCCAGCATTTT. Amino acid sequence: CASSLSDQPQHF.

This clone showed up just a few times. The chain is built from TRBV18 and TRBJ2-5; D unresolved. Germline V gene data show CDR1 as KGHSH and CDR2 as LQKENI. This CDR3 is built from 14 residues. Trimming shortened V by 0 bases and J by 4 bases, and 9 bases separated the two germline ends. CDR3 loop: CASSPPSAGETQYF. CDR3 DNA: TGTGCCAGCTCACCACCAAGCGCTGGAGAGACCCAGTACTTC.

For this clone: Germline is not matched at one junction end, which may reflect a read error. The chain couples TRBV7-7 to TRBJ2-5, with TRBD1 as a possible D gene (6 bases). Germline values: CDR1 SSHAT, CDR2 FNYEAQ (reference sequence). The length of the CDR3 is 13 residues. As DNA, the CDR3 is TGTGCTAGCAGCTTGTCGGTCAGGGGGACCCAGTACTTC. Protein: CASSLSVRGTQYF.

The rearrangement uses TRBV28 and TRBJ2-7, with 8 bases matching TRBD1. CDR1 and CDR2 from the germline V gene are MDHEN and SYDVKM. The trim removed 6 bases at V and 5 bases at J, leaving 12 bases unmatched. The CDR3 loop spans 15 amino acids. CDR3 region: CASRYGPDRGHEQYF. The CDR3 DNA reads as TGTGCCAGCAGATATGGCCCTGACAGGGGACACGAGCAGTACTTC.

J is TRBJ1-2 and V is TRBV14; no clear D gene. Per the germline V gene, CDR1 is SGHDN and CDR2 is FVKESK. This CDR3 is 13 amino acids long. V shed 2 bases and J shed 4 bases, with 8 bases lying between them. DNA for the CDR3: TGTGCCAGCAGCCAAACCAGAGGCTATGGCTACACCTTC. Protein: CASSQTRGYGYTF.

The chain recombines TRBV6-5 with TRBJ2-5; a weak D match, TRBD1 (5 bases). Germline V gene data show CDR1 as MNHEY and CDR2 as SVGAGI. The CDR3 extends over 15 amino acids. V was trimmed by 7 bases and J by 3 bases, leaving 18 bases between them. The CDR3 region is CASNKGLTLKETQYF. CDR3 coding DNA: TGTGCCAGCAACAAGGGGCTTACTTTAAAAGAGACCCAGTACTTC.

The CDR3 nucleotides read TGTGCCAGCAGTCGTAGCGGGAGCGGGCGAGATACGCAGTATTTT. It specifies CASSRSGSGRDTQYF. The chain recombines TRBV6-5 with TRBJ2-3, with TRBD2 matching 9 bases. The CDR3 has 15 amino acids. Germline V gene data show CDR1 as MNHEY and CDR2 as SVGAGI. The V gene end was trimmed by 5 bases and the J gene end by 5 bases; junction bases not matched to a gene: 8.

V is TRBV4-1 and J is TRBJ2-7; 7 bases fit TRBD2. This CDR3 comprises 15 residues. The germline V gene encodes CDR1 MGHRA and CDR2 YSYEKL. V lost 5 bases, J lost 2 bases, and 9 bases stayed unmatched. The CDR3 is CASSARGGEAYEQYF. As DNA, the CDR3 is TGCGCCAGCAGCGCCCGTGGGGGGGAGGCCTACGAGCAGTACTTC.

The chain joins TRBV9 to TRBJ2-1, with 8 bases matching TRBD2. The CDR3 covers 13 residues. After removal of 0 bases from V and 8 bases from J, the junction contained 1 base not matched to a gene. CDR1 is SGDLS and CDR2 is YYNGEE in the germline V gene. The CDR3 here is CASSVARGDEQFF. The CDR3 DNA is TGTGCCAGCAGCGTAGCGCGGGGGGATGAGCAGTTCTTC.

This clone was seen only once. The gene calls are TRBV19 and TRBJ2-6; D is unresolved. The CDR3 is 15 amino acids. The germline V gene encodes CDR1 LNHDA and CDR2 SQIVND (reference sequence). V was cut by 4 bases and J by 4 bases, with 11 bases left in between. The CDR3 sequence: CASSTKLSGANVLTF. Written as DNA, the CDR3 is TGTGCCAGTAGTACTAAGTTGTCAGGGGCCAACGTCCTGACTTTC.

The rearrangement uses TRBV6-6 and TRBJ1-1; D is unclear. The V end lost 8 bases, the J end lost 7 bases, and 20 bases lay between the germline ends. The germline V gene has CDR1 MNHNY and CDR2 SVGAGI (reference sequence). The CDR3 consists of 14 residues. This CDR3 reads CASSTQTVQFEAFF. CDR3 DNA: TGTGCCAGCTCGACCCAAACCGTACAGTTTGAAGCTTTCTTT.

The V call is TRBV18, the J call TRBJ1-5; TRBD1 matches at 7 bases. There are 13 residues in the CDR3. V trimming: 4 bases; J trimming: 9 bases; junction bases outside the gene matches: 6. CDR1 and CDR2 (germline): KGHSH, LQKENI. For the CDR3, the DNA is TGTGCCAGCTCACGAGGGGGCGATGGGCCCCAGCATTTT. This sequence encodes CASSRGGDGPQHF.